The 14 T cell receptor beta chains reported below all come from one sample, sequenced in a study of identical twins. TCRdb re-analysed the 5' RACE reads in MiXCR, keeping a single row per CDR3 protein. The data show hundreds of thousands of distinct CDR3 sequences, approximately 6% seen once. Material for sequencing was naive T cells sorted from blood. The receptors were gathered from a man aged 18 to 29 in good health.

This clonotype was found many times. V is TRBV9 and J is TRBJ1-4; D is uncertain. Trimming left V 0 bases short and J 0 bases short, with 15 bases between. In germline, CDR1 is SGDLS, CDR2 YYNGEE. The CDR3 consists of 18 residues. In nucleotides, the CDR3 is TGTGCCAGCAGCGTAGCCTTCGAGGAGACTGCAACTAATGAAAAACTGTTTTTT. Translating it yields CASSVAFEETATNEKLFF.

This clonotype was counted ten times or more. The rearrangement joins TRBV20-1 to TRBJ2-5; possibly TRBD2 for D (5 bases). The CDR3 loop spans 13 amino acids. Per the germline V gene, CDR1 is DFQATT and CDR2 is SNEGSKA (reference sequence). Trimming removed 1 base from V and 5 bases from J, with 11 bases in between. CDR3 region: CSARAPSRETQYF. In nucleotides, the CDR3 is TGCAGTGCTAGAGCCCCTAGCCGGGAGACCCAGTACTTC.

This clonotype was found many times. This rearrangement joins TRBV7-2 to TRBJ1-5; 8 nucleotides align to TRBD1. The CDR3 length is 15 residues. V was pared by 4 bases and J by 3 bases, with 5 bases of the junction left unmatched. Per germline, CDR1 SGHTA and CDR2 FQGNSA. The CDR3 DNA follows: TGTGCCAGCAGCTCCGGACAGGGTATCAATCAGCCCCAGCATTTT. Amino acids: CASSSGQGINQPQHF. Combining the CDR3 with reference TRBV7-2 and TRBJ1-5 gives the whole variable domain GAGVSQSPSNKVTEKGKDVELRCDPISGHTALYWYRQSLGQGLEFLIYFQGNSAPDKSGLPSDRFSAERTGGSVSTLTIQRTQQEDSAVYLCASSSGQGINQPQHFGDGTRLSIL.

This clonotype came up a few times. V gene TRBV7-2 combines with J gene TRBJ2-1, with D possibly TRBD1 on 6 matching bases. The CDR3 totals 17 residues. Germline-derived CDR1 and CDR2 are SGHTA and FQGNSA. The germline V and J ends were trimmed by 5 bases and 8 bases, with 25 bases remaining between them. Written as DNA, the CDR3 is TGTGCCAGCAGCGGATTCCGCCCGGCGGTCAAGGGGGATGAGCAGTTCTTC. It codes for CASSGFRPAVKGDEQFF.

This clonotype was picked up a small number of times. The chain links TRBV7-9 to TRBJ2-1; the match to TRBD1 covers 7 bases. Germline-derived CDR1 and CDR2 are SEHNR and FQNEAQ (reference sequence). Trimming took 4 bases from V and 6 from J; bases not matched to a gene: 6. CDR3 size: 14 residues. CDR3 bases: TGTGCCAGCAGCTCCACCGACAGGGTCAATGAGCAGTTCTTC. Translated, it gives CASSSTDRVNEQFF.

This clonotype has just a few counts. The chain recombines TRBV14 with TRBJ2-2; tentatively, D is TRBD1 or TRBD2 (5 bases each). Germline values: CDR1 SGHDN, CDR2 FVKESK. The CDR3 extends over 14 amino acids. V lost 3 bases to trimming and J lost 6 bases, with 11 bases between them. The CDR3 DNA reads as TGTGCCAGCAGCCAGCGCAGAGGGGCCGGGGAGCTGTTTTTT. Protein product: CASSQRRGAGELFF.

This clonotype came up a few times. The V call is TRBV7-2, the J call TRBJ2-2, with TRBD2 matching 8 bases. This CDR3 is built from 17 residues. Trimming at V came to 1 base and at J to 1 base, leaving 5 bases not matched to a gene. The germline gives CDR1 SGHTA, CDR2 FQGNSA. The CDR3 sequence: CASSLVGLAGNTGELFF. The CDR3 coding sequence is TGTGCCAGCAGCTTAGTAGGGCTAGCGGGGAACACCGGGGAGCTGTTTTTT.

This clonotype showed up many times. The rearrangement joins TRBV4-3 to TRBJ2-1, with 14 positions matching TRBD2. The CDR3 is 20 amino acids. The germline V gene encodes CDR1 LGHNA and CDR2 YSLEER. With 1 base clipped from V and 4 bases from J, the junction kept 12 bases outside the gene matches. CDR3 protein: CASSQVGLAGGPIVYNEQFF. For the CDR3, the DNA is TGCGCCAGCAGCCAAGTTGGACTAGCGGGAGGTCCCATCGTATACAATGAGCAGTTCTTC.

There are a few counts of this clonotype. This sequence joins TRBV20-1 and TRBJ1-2; tentatively, D is TRBD1 (6 bases). V lost 0 bases and J 5 bases, leaving 10 bases between the germline ends. Per germline, CDR1 DFQATT and CDR2 SNEGSKA (reference sequence). The CDR3 extends over 13 amino acids. CDR3 DNA: TGCAGTGCTAGAGACGAACAGGGTTATGGCTACACCTTC. Translating gives CSARDEQGYGYTF.

The sample holds many counts of this clonotype. The V gene is TRBV6-5, the J gene TRBJ2-3, with 7 bases lining up with TRBD2. Germline-derived CDR1 and CDR2 are MNHEY and SVGAGI. CDR3 length equals 12 residues. V gave up 6 bases and J gave up 7 bases; unmatched junction bases: 4. The CDR3 here is CASSLAGHTQYF. The CDR3 nucleotides are TGTGCCAGCAGCTTAGCGGGCCATACGCAGTATTTT.

This clonotype came up many times. CDR3 in amino acids: CASSLTPPNEQFF. The CDR3 DNA follows: TGTGCCAGCAGCTTAACCCCCCCGAATGAGCAGTTCTTC. V gene TRBV7-3 combines with J gene TRBJ2-1; no clear D gene. Germline values: CDR1 SGHTA, CDR2 FQGTGA. V lost 0 bases, J lost 7 bases, and 7 bases lay in between. The CDR3 runs 13 residues.

The chain combines TRBV27 with TRBJ2-7, with 9 nucleotides matching TRBD1. Germline CDR1 MNHEY, CDR2 SMNVEV (reference sequence). With 6 bases clipped from V and 2 bases from J, the junction kept 11 bases outside the gene matches. The CDR3 loop spans 16 amino acids. In DNA form, the CDR3 reads TGTGCCAGCAGCCTCTTAGGGACAGGGAATCCCTACGAGCAGTACTTC. This sequence encodes CASSLLGTGNPYEQYF.

V is TRBV5-6 and J is TRBJ2-7; D might be TRBD2 (6 bases). V lost 4 bases and J lost 2, with 16 bases in between. Germline lookup yields CDR1 SGHDT and CDR2 YYEEEE. The CDR3 contains 15 residues. Here the CDR3 DNA reads TGTGCCAGCAGCGGCTCGCTAGCGCCCACCTACGAGCAGTACTTC. As protein: CASSGSLAPTYEQYF.

This clonotype came up a few times. J is TRBJ2-5 and V is TRBV18, with TRBD1 as a possible D gene (6 bases). Per the germline V gene, CDR1 is KGHSH and CDR2 is LQKENI. The V end was cut by 4 bases, the J end by 0 bases, with 15 bases between. The CDR3 has 16 residues. The CDR3 nucleotides read TGTGCCAGCTCACTTCTGACAGGTGATAACCAAGAGACCCAGTACTTC. Translation gives CASSLLTGDNQETQYF. Full variable domain (outside the CDR3, taken from reference TRBV18 and TRBJ2-5): NAGVMQNPRHLVRRRGQEARLRCSPMKGHSHVYWYRQLPEEGLKFMVYLQKENIIDESGMPKERFSAEFPKEGPSILRIQQVVRGDSAAYFCASSLLTGDNQETQYFGPGTRLLVL.